This TCR beta chain was profiled in a study of identical twins (dated by TCRdb to between 2015 and 2016). In terms of the full investigation: TCR alpha and beta repertoires from monozygotic twins, unrelated adults of various ages and cord blood were deep-sequenced to test whether fetal clonotypes persist. To rule out contamination, the twin experiments were replicated at different times with different library preparation protocols.

The full study reports these points: In monozygotic twins, out-of-frame TCR alpha sharing was systematically underestimated by recombination models, although the models agreed with sharing between unrelated individuals. Zero-insertion analyses could be partly confounded by invariant T cells such as MAIT and iNKT, although diverse VJ usage argued against such confounding for most clonotypes. Abundant cord blood beta clonotypes had fewer insertions, young adult naive repertoires showed a similar but weaker trend, and memory repertoires showed no such trend. Excess twin sharing in beta out-of-frame sequences was weaker because fewer shared sequences lowered the signal-to-noise ratio. Because the same donors could not be followed over many years, the conclusions relied on cross-sectional statistical analysis. Compared with coincidental sharing between unrelated individuals, out-of-frame TCR alpha sequences shared between twins had an excess of sequences with low generation probability.

All donors were healthy Caucasians. Three pairs of female monozygotic twins, all aged about 18 to 30 years, were included in the twin cohort. The RNA used for TCR libraries was isolated from peripheral blood mononuclear cells. Library preparation used 5' RACE. Sequenced using an Illumina HiSeq 2000. A universal primer binding site was added through template switching, and the final cDNA carried a unique molecular identifier so that TCR cDNA molecules could be counted accurately. Specific primers in the conserved constant-segment region were used to synthesize first-strand cDNA for TCR alpha and beta chains. To control for contamination, each cDNA library was double barcoded with a SMART-Mk sample barcode plus Illumina barcodes. TruSeq adapter sequences along with Illumina sample barcodes were introduced in two successive PCR steps. The Illumina HiSeq platform was used with custom primers to sequence TCR alpha and beta cDNA libraries. The published analysis was carried out like this. MiGEC was used to process raw reads and extract unique molecular identifiers, and MiXCR was used to find CDR3 positions. Recombination models were inferred per individual with the repgenHMM and IGoR tools using an EM algorithm. Shared clonotypes were analyzed with the tcR package in R, and sharing was normalized by the product of cloneset sizes. To study raw recombination free of thymic and clonal selection effects, out-of-frame nonproductive sequences were analyzed. In-frame beta chains were kept once TCRdb had trimmed the public reads at Q25 with fastp and called clones with MiXCR. One record per CDR3 amino acid sequence lists the most common genes and DNA. These V and J calls derive from TCRdb rather than the authors' analysis. This sample holds some 500,000 distinct CDR3 sequences; just under 10% were observed only once. The ten top clones hold roughly 3% of the sample.

Inclusive of the bounding cysteine and phenylalanine, the CDR3 is 13 residues long. The read is trimmed to its CDR3 DNA, 39 bases read in frame from base 1. V has 5 bases trimmed and J has 8 bases trimmed; junction bases matching no gene number 3. The germline V gene (reference sequence) gives CDR1 as MNHNY and CDR2 as SVGAGI. This clonotype was observed a handful of times. Its cognate antigen has yet to be identified. No base quality information exists; no much larger clone differs at one position. These data also featured in a second study, about yellow fever vaccine responses in identical twins. Reported in the second study: The T cell response to vaccination in identical twins was reported by the authors to appear partly convergent and partly personalized. The study precisely tracked vaccine-responding T cell clones in identical twins.

The rearrangement combines TRBV6-6 with TRBJ2-1, with 10 bases matching TRBD2. The clonotype was recovered from a woman aged 18 to 35 in good health. Sequencing input: PBMCs. This receptor carries the CDR3 CASSQLAGYEQFF. The DNA sequence is given as TGTGCCAGCAGTCAACTAGCGGGGTATGAGCAGTTCTTC.